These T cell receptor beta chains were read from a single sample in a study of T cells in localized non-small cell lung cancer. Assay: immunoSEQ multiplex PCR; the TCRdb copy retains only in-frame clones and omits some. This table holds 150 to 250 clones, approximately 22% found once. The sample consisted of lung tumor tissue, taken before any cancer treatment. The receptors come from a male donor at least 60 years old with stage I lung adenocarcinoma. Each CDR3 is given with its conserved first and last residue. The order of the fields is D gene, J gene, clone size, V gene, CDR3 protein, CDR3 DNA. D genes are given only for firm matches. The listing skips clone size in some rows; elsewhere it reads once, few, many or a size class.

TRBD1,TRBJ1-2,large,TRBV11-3,CASNDGTVFFGYTF,TGTGCCAGCAACGACGGGACAGTATTTTTTGGCTACACCTTC
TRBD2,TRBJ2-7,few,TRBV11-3,CASSNHLAGGGIYEQYF,TGTGCCAGCAGCAATCATCTAGCGGGAGGGGGGATTTACGAGCAGTACTTC
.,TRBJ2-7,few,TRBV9,CASSVTGLTEQYF,TGTGCCAGCAGCGTGACAGGTCTAACTGAGCAGTACTTC
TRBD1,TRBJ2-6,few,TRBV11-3,CASSPGQAHSGANVLTF,TGTGCCAGCAGTCCCGGACAGGCTCACTCTGGGGCCAACGTCCTGACTTTC
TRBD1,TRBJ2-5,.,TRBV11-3,CASSLSRGLETQYF,TGTGCCAGCAGCTTATCCAGGGGGCTGGAGACCCAGTACTTC
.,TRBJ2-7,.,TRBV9,CASSVDDSPLEQYF,TGTGCCAGCAGCGTAGATGACAGCCCCCTCGAGCAGTACTTC
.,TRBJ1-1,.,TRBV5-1,CASSSGTGNTEAFF,TGCGCCAGCAGCTCAGGGACGGGGAACACTGAAGCTTTCTTT
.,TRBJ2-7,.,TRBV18,CASSLLAATTYEQYF,TGTGCCAGCTCACTTTTGGCAGCTACCACCTACGAGCAGTACTTC
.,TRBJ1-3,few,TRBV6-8,CASSYSRLSPGTIYF,TGTGCCAGCAGTTACTCGAGGCTGTCCCCCGGCACCATATATTTT
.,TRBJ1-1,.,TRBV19,CASIRGTEAFF,TGTGCCAGTATTCGAGGCACTGAAGCTTTCTTT
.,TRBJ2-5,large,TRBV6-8,CASTRERWGSDETQYF,TGTGCCAGCACCCGGGAGAGGTGGGGTTCGGACGAGACCCAGTACTTC
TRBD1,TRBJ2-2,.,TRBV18,CASSPVGQGGTGELFF,TGTGCCAGCTCCCCGGTAGGACAGGGCGGCACCGGGGAGCTGTTTTTT
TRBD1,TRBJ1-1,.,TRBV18,CASSQDRGGRNTEAFF,TGTGCCAGCTCACAAGACAGGGGGGGTCGTAACACTGAAGCTTTCTTT
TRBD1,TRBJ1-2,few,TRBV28,CASSLPGTGVNYGYTF,TGTGCCAGCAGTTTACCCGGGACAGGGGTAAACTATGGCTACACCTTC